This T cell receptor (beta chain) was recovered during a study of shared clonotypes between healthy human individuals. Measured with immunoSEQ multiplex PCR; TCRdb has only the in-frame clones, and not every one. The sample holds around 100,000 clones; about 70% are singletons and the top ten take about 25%. The germline CDR1 and CDR2 sequences are SGDLS and YYNGEE. Between the trimmed V and J ends, which lost 0 bases and 7 bases, there was a span of 10 bases. The CDR3 is 14 amino acids. In regard to this clone: Its antigen is unidentified. Other DNA sequences of this sample code for an identical CDR3.

Adult donors, all healthy and HIV-negative, had no recent acute infections or vaccinations. All participating donors were Caucasian adults from Nashville, Tennessee. Study-wide results and limits: Represented diversity (both genetic and exposure-history) was limited by the small number of donors.

This TCR was recovered from a woman younger than 45 in good health. The sequencing input was memory CD8+ T cells sorted from blood. As to subset: CD45RO+ cells pooled with CCR7-negative TemRA cells. The rearrangement links TRBV9 to TRBJ2-2; D gene unclear. The CDR3 nucleotides read TGTGCCAGCAGCGTAGCTTGGGGAAGCGGGGAGCTGTTTTTT. Protein sequence: CASSVAWGSGELFF.